This T cell receptor (beta chain) was found in a study of early T cells in non-severe SARS-CoV-2 infection. On the study more broadly: The sequenced material was bulk RNA from unsorted whole blood, and its chains were unpaired.

Each cDNA molecule carried a unique molecular identifier. TCRdb reprocessed the 5' RACE reads with MiXCR, giving one entry per CDR3 protein. The profile covers roughly 40,000 distinct CDR3 sequences, with 4% appearing a single time and roughly 3% taken by the ten largest. Ten or more counts support this clonotype. The CDR3 spans 17 residues. V dropped 2 bases and J dropped 15; count of bases not matched to a gene: 19. The V gene's germline CDR1 is SGHVS and CDR2 FQNEAQ. The receptor's source is an adult who was a healthcare worker with PCR-confirmed SARS-CoV-2 infection or an uninfected control (not recorded which). Source material: whole blood. The V call is TRBV7-8, the J call TRBJ2-1; 10 positions match TRBD2. This chain's CDR3 is CASSLYPSGSVLDEMFF. CDR3 DNA sequence: TGTGCCAGCAGCTTATATCCTAGCGGGAGTGTTTTAGACGAGATGTTCTTC.